This TCR beta chain appears in the sequencing data of a study of long-term antiretroviral therapy in people with HIV. Study details: About a decade before 2015, the earliest samples were taken when ART was typically delayed.

This clone is medium-sized (0.01 to 0.1%) within its sample. What it binds is not known. Investigators performed immunoSEQ version v3.0 at survey level. TCRdb's table, derived via immunoSEQ multiplex PCR, lists solely in-frame clones and lacks some. In the table there are some 13,000 clones, about 80% of which are singletons. Post-ART PBMC samples numbered at least two per donor, and pre-ART ones at least one. Points from the study as a whole: Against controls, HIV repertoires showed narrower ranges of CDR3 length.

Source: unsorted PBMCs, taken 1.3 years after starting antiretroviral therapy. The receptor was derived from a woman aged 18-30 years with HIV.

Here the CDR3 DNA reads TGTGCCAGCAGTGAATTGACGGGGAATGAGCAGTTCTTC. Its protein product is CASSELTGNEQFF. The chain recombines TRBV6-1 with TRBJ2-1; tentative D call: TRBD2 (5 bases). V dropped 2 bases and J dropped 7 bases, with 9 bases sitting between them. This CDR3 contains 13 residues. Germline values: CDR1 MNHNS, CDR2 SASEGT.